These 20 T cell receptor beta chains share one sample of origin, sequenced in a study of CD8 T cells in ankylosing spondylitis. TCRdb itself ran the 5' RACE reads through MiXCR, one entry per CDR3 protein. The sample has some 250,000 distinct CDR3 sequences, about 24% seen once. The sequenced sample consisted of blood, either unsorted or a sorted T cell fraction (not recorded which). The source of these receptors is a male donor with ankylosing spondylitis or in good health (not recorded which).

The J gene is TRBJ2-1, the V gene TRBV10-3; 9 positions agree with TRBD2. This CDR3 region has 14 residues. J was trimmed by 10 bases and V by 6 bases; bases with no gene match: 10. Germline-derived CDR1 and CDR2 are ENHRY and SYGVKD. As DNA, the CDR3 is TGTGCCATCAGGGGGGGGGCTAGCGGGGACGAGCAGTTCTTC. Its translation: CAIRGGASGDEQFF.

The rearrangement joins TRBV21-1 to TRBJ2-7; TRBD1 reflects the table's D call only, with no check against the DNA. TRBV21-1 counts as a pseudogene. The CDR3 extends over 16 amino acids. The CDR3 region has the DNA TGTGCCAGCAGCACCGCCCTGGGGGCAGACTCCTACGAGCAGTACTTC. This sequence encodes CASSTALGADSYEQYF.

The rearrangement links TRBV24-1 to TRBJ1-1; TRBD1 might be the D (6 bases). The V and J ends lost 8 bases and 3 bases respectively, with 12 bases between them. Germline lookup yields CDR1 KGHDR and CDR2 SFDVKD. The CDR3 spans 13 residues. CDR3 protein: CATNGGGDTEAFF. DNA of the CDR3: TGTGCCACCAATGGAGGGGGGGACACTGAAGCTTTCTTT.

Many counts were recorded for this clonotype. This chain joins TRBV29-1 and TRBJ1-1; D might be TRBD1 (5 bases). Trimming took off 4 bases at V and 0 bases at J, with 9 bases between the two ends. Germline loops: CDR1 SQVTM, CDR2 ANQGSEA. This CDR3 is 13 amino acids long. CDR3 protein: CSVAGLLNTEAFF. In DNA form, the CDR3 reads TGCAGCGTTGCAGGGCTTTTGAACACTGAAGCTTTCTTT.

This clonotype was seen at least ten times. The chain recombines TRBV7-8 with TRBJ1-5; 10 bases match TRBD1. V gave up 5 bases and J gave up 5 bases; unmatched junction bases: 6. Germline V gives CDR1 SGHVS, CDR2 FQNEAQ. The CDR3 is made up of 15 amino acids. CDR3 region: CASSRRDRGYQPQHF. CDR3 in DNA: TGTGCCAGCAGCCGACGGGACAGGGGCTATCAGCCCCAGCATTTT.

This clonotype was detected only a few times. The chain carries TRBV20-1 and TRBJ2-5; D ambiguous. The CDR3 loop spans 12 amino acids. Germline V gene sequence: CDR1 DFQATT, CDR2 SNEGSKA (reference sequence). Deletions cut 3 bases from V and 3 bases from J, with 8 bases between. The CDR3, as DNA: TGCAGTGCTAGCCAAGTAAAAGAGACCCAGTACTTC. Translating it yields CSASQVKETQYF.

The CDR3 spells CATYSPGQQETQYF. DNA of the CDR3: TGTGCCACCTATTCACCGGGACAGCAAGAGACCCAGTACTTC. The V gene is TRBV28, the J gene TRBJ2-5; 7 bases fit TRBD1. Trimming at V came to 10 bases and at J to 2 bases, leaving 10 bases not matched to a gene. The CDR3 runs to 14 residues. Germline lookup yields CDR1 MDHEN and CDR2 SYDVKM.

The chain joins TRBV20-1 to TRBJ2-1; possibly TRBD2 for D (6 bases). Germline values: CDR1 DFQATT, CDR2 SNEGSKA (reference sequence). The CDR3 length is 13 residues. V was pared by 5 bases and J by 8 bases, with 16 bases between. This CDR3 reads CSASPGVSDEQFF. CDR3 DNA sequence: TGCAGTGCTTCCCCGGGAGTTAGCGATGAGCAGTTCTTC.

This clonotype has a count of ten or more. V and J are TRBV12-3 or TRBV12-4 and TRBJ2-1; the D is unclear. The CDR3 is 11 amino acids. Trimming took 6 bases from V and 5 from J, leaving 5 bases between them. CDR3 sequence: CASSLDNEQFF. The CDR3 coding sequence is TGTGCCAGCAGCTTGGACAATGAGCAGTTCTTC.

The V and J genes are TRBV7-2 and TRBJ2-1, with 8 bases aligning to TRBD2. Germline CDR1 is SGHTA and CDR2 is FQGNSA. The CDR3 sequence is 16 residues long. V gave up 1 base and J gave up 3 bases; unmatched junction bases: 5. The CDR3 region is CASSLGGRGDYNEQFF. The CDR3 DNA reads as TGTGCCAGCAGCTTAGGCGGGCGGGGGGACTACAATGAGCAGTTCTTC.

This chain connects TRBV7-7 to TRBJ2-1, with D hard to call. The germline CDR1 and CDR2 sequences are SSHAT and FNYEAQ (reference sequence). The V and J ends lost 2 bases and 8 bases respectively, with 16 bases between them. The CDR3 runs 15 residues. Written as DNA, the CDR3 is TGTGCCAGCAGCTTATATGTAGCATCGTTTGATGAGCAGTTCTTC. Encoded protein: CASSLYVASFDEQFF.

The rearrangement uses TRBV6-1 and TRBJ1-6; D unclear. Trimming took off 6 bases at V and 5 bases at J, with 14 bases between the two ends. CDR1 is MNHNS and CDR2 is SASEGT in the germline V gene. The CDR3 has 15 amino acids. The CDR3 coding sequence is TGTGCCAGCAGCCCTAACGGTGTCAATAATTCACCCCTCCACTTT. Translated, it gives CASSPNGVNNSPLHF.

This clonotype was found many times. This chain joins TRBV2 and TRBJ1-5; 10 nucleotides match TRBD1. Germline V gene lookup returns CDR1 SNHLY and CDR2 FYNNEI. This CDR3 spans 13 amino acids. Losses at the gene ends were 6 bases for V and 4 bases for J; bases not matched to a gene: 0. The CDR3 loop is CASRDRGNQPQHF. The CDR3 bases are TGTGCCAGCAGGGACAGGGGGAATCAGCCCCAGCATTTT.

This clonotype was picked up many times. This chain uses TRBV2 with TRBJ2-2, with D uncertain. Per the germline V gene, CDR1 is SNHLY and CDR2 is FYNNEI. The V end lost 4 bases, the J end lost 4 bases, and 13 bases lay between the germline ends. CDR3 length: 15 residues. The CDR3 here is CASSAVREGTGELFF. In DNA, the CDR3 is TGTGCCAGCAGTGCTGTAAGGGAAGGCACCGGGGAGCTGTTTTTT.

There are many counts of this clonotype. V and J are TRBV27 and TRBJ2-7; D could derive from TRBD1 or TRBD2 (5 bases each). V dropped 6 bases and J dropped 3 bases, with 15 bases sitting between them. The CDR3 loop spans 14 amino acids. Germline CDR1 reads MNHEY; CDR2 reads SMNVEV (reference sequence). This CDR3 reads CASRDIAGDYEQYF. Here the CDR3 DNA reads TGTGCCAGCAGGGACATCGCCGGGGACTACGAGCAGTACTTC.

A few counts support this clonotype. The chain carries TRBV20-1 and TRBJ2-5, with TRBD1 matching 8 bases. V shed 0 bases, J shed 7 bases, and the junction held 10 bases outside the gene matches. Germline V lookup: CDR1 DFQATT, CDR2 SNEGSKA (reference sequence). This CDR3 has 15 residues. The CDR3, as DNA: TGCAGTGCTAGAGAAGGACAGGGCAGATCCTGGACCCAGTACTTC. The encoded protein is CSAREGQGRSWTQYF.

The rearrangement links TRBV6-1 to TRBJ2-7, with 7 bases matching TRBD1. Unmatched junction bases numbered 10, after V lost 6 bases and J lost 2 bases. CDR1 and CDR2 (germline): MNHNS, SASEGT. CDR3 length equals 15 residues. CDR3 DNA sequence: TGTGCCAGCAGGGGAACAGGGGCGAAGGCCTACGAGCAGTACTTC. Its translation is CASRGTGAKAYEQYF.

V is TRBV28 and J is TRBJ2-5; a possible D gene is TRBD2 (6 bases). Trimming shortened V by 7 bases and J by 10 bases, and 19 bases separated the two germline ends. CDR3 size: 13 residues. Germline CDR1 and CDR2: MDHEN and SYDVKM. CDR3 bases: TGTGCCAGCACCCAGGGACGGAGGGTCAGCCAGTACTTC. This encodes CASTQGRRVSQYF.

The V gene is TRBV10-3, the J gene TRBJ2-3; no clear D gene. CDR1 is ENHRY, CDR2 SYGVKD, per germline. The V end lost 3 bases, the J end lost 8 bases, and 9 bases lay between the germline ends. The CDR3 length is 12 residues. The CDR3 DNA follows: TGTGCCATCAGTGAATCAGAAGTTACGCAGTATTTT. It encodes CAISESEVTQYF.

This clonotype turned up a few times. J is TRBJ2-7 and V is TRBV10-3; D is perhaps TRBD1 or TRBD2 (5 bases each). Trimming shortened V by 6 bases and J by 3 bases, and 15 bases separated the two germline ends. CDR3 size: 14 residues. The germline V gene encodes CDR1 ENHRY and CDR2 SYGVKD. CDR3 in amino acids: CAIRGTAAHYEQYF. The CDR3, as DNA: TGTGCCATCAGGGGGACGGCCGCTCACTACGAGCAGTACTTC.